The next 5 T cell receptor beta chains were all read from a single sample in a study of early T cells in non-severe SARS-CoV-2 infection. TCRdb used MiXCR to reprocess the 5' RACE reads, holding one entry per CDR3 protein. The table has 35,000 or so distinct CDR3 sequences, about 5% seen once. The specimen was whole blood. These receptors came from an adult who was a healthcare worker with PCR-confirmed SARS-CoV-2 infection or an uninfected control (not recorded which).

The V call is TRBV19, the J call TRBJ2-1; 10 bases are a match to TRBD2. In germline, CDR1 is LNHDA, CDR2 SQIVND (reference sequence). Germline trimming cut 6 bases from V and 11 bases from J; bases unmatched to any gene: 13. The CDR3 runs 15 residues. The CDR3 nucleotides read TGTGCCAGTAGGCAGATTAGCGGGGGGTCCATCAAGCAGTTCTTC. As protein: CASRQISGGSIKQFF.

The chain uses TRBV6-4 and TRBJ2-3; no clear D. This CDR3 spans 14 amino acids. Trimming stripped 6 bases from V and 3 bases from J, with 13 bases between. Per germline, CDR1 MRHNA and CDR2 SNTAGT. In nucleotides, the CDR3 is TGTGCCAGCAGAGACAATTCATGGACAGATACGCAGTATTTT. Its protein is CASRDNSWTDTQYF.

This clonotype came up many times. V and J are TRBV7-2 and TRBJ2-2; D is undetermined. This CDR3 has 14 amino acids. The germline V gene has CDR1 SGHTA and CDR2 FQGNSA. The V end was cut by 5 bases, the J end by 7 bases, with 14 bases between. The CDR3 DNA follows: TGTGCCAGCAGCCCCTACAGTCTGGGCGGGGAGCTGTTTTTT. Translated: CASSPYSLGGELFF.

This clonotype has ten or more counts. V is TRBV5-1 and J is TRBJ1-6, with a possible D match to TRBD1 (5 bases). This CDR3 has 15 amino acids. Per germline, CDR1 SGHRS and CDR2 YFSETQ. Trimming took 4 bases from V and 2 from J, leaving 10 bases between them. This CDR3 reads CASSTEGAYNSPLHF. The CDR3 nucleotides read TGCGCCAGCAGCACGGAAGGGGCCTATAATTCACCCCTCCACTTT. The full variable domain, rest sourced from reference TRBV5-1 and TRBJ1-6, is KAGVTQTPRYLIKTRGQQVTLSCSPISGHRSVSWYQQTPGQGLQFLFEYFSETQRNKGNFPGRFSGRQFSNSRSEMNVSTLELGDSALYLCASSTEGAYNSPLHFGNGTRLTVT.

This clonotype has just a few counts. The rearrangement uses TRBV3-1 and TRBJ2-5, with a tentative D call TRBD1 (6 bases). The ends were cut back, 2 bases at V and 2 bases at J, with 9 bases in the middle. This CDR3 comprises 14 residues. Germline V gene sequence: CDR1 LGHDT, CDR2 YNNKEL (reference sequence). CDR3 region: CASSQRGMQETQYF. CDR3 sequence (DNA): TGTGCCAGCAGCCAAAGGGGGATGCAAGAGACCCAGTACTTC.